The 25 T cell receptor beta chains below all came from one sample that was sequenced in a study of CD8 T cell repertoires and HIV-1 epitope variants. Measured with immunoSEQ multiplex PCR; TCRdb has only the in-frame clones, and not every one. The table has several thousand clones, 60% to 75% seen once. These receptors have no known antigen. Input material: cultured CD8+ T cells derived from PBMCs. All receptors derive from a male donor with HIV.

For the CDR3, the DNA is TGTGCCACCGACAGCGGGGACTCCTACGAGCAGTACTTC. Its protein is CATDSGDSYEQYF. The chain combines TRBV19 with TRBJ2-7; TRBD2 aligns across 7 bases. Germline loops: CDR1 LNHDA, CDR2 SQIVND (reference sequence). J lost 0 bases, V lost 10 bases, and 6 bases had no gene match. CDR3 length: 13 residues. The complete variable domain, with remaining parts taken from reference TRBV19 and TRBJ2-7, reads DGGITQSPKYLFRKEGQNVTLSCEQNLNHDAMYWYRQDPGQGLRLIYYSQIVNDFQKGDIAEGYSVSREKKESFPLTVTSAQKNPTAFYLCATDSGDSYEQYFGPGTRLTVT.

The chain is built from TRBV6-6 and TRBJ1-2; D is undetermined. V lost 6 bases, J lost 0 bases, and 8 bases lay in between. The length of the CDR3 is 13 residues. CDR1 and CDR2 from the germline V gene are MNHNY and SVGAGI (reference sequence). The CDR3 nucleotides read TGTGCCAGCAGGGGGTCTTCTAACTATGGCTACACCTTC. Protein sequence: CASRGSSNYGYTF.

The CDR3 sequence is CASISRTTEAFF. The CDR3 nucleotides are TGTGCCAGCATTTCCCGAACGACAGAAGCTTTCTTT. This chain links TRBV6-1 with TRBJ1-1; D remains ambiguous. Germline V gene data show CDR1 as MNHNS and CDR2 as SASEGT. V lost 7 bases, J lost 8 bases, and 14 bases lay in between. The CDR3 covers 12 residues.

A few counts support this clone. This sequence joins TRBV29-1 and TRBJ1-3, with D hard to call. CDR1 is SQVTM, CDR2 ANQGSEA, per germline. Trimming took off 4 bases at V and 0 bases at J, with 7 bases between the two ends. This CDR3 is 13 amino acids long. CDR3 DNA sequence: TGCAGCGTTGTACTTCCCTCTGGAAACACCATATATTTT. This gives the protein CSVVLPSGNTIYF.

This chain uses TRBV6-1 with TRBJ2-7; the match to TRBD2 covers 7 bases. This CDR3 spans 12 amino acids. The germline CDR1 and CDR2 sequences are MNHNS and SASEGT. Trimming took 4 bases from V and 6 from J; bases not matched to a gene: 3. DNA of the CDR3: TGTGCCAGCAGTGCGGGGACTATCGAGCAGTACTTC. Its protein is CASSAGTIEQYF.

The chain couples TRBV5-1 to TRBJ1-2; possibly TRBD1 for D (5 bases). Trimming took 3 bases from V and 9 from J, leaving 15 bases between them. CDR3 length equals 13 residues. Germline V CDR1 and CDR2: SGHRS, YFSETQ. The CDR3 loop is CASSSGTGLRYTF. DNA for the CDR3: TGCGCCAGCAGCTCCGGGACCGGACTCCGCTACACCTTC.

The CDR3 sequence: CASSEGRETGELFF. In nucleotides, the CDR3 is TGCGCCAGCAGTGAGGGTCGAGAGACCGGGGAGCTGTTTTTT. The rearrangement links TRBV10-1 to TRBJ2-2; the D is unclear. CDR1 WNHNN and CDR2 SYGVQD come from the germline V gene (reference sequence). The length of the CDR3 is 14 residues. Trimming took 2 bases from V and 5 from J, leaving 9 bases between them.

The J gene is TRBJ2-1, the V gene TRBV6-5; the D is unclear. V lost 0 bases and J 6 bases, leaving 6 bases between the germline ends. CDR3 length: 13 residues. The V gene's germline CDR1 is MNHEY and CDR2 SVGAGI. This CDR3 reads CASSYSDGNEQFF. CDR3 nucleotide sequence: TGTGCCAGCAGTTACTCGGACGGCAATGAGCAGTTCTTC.

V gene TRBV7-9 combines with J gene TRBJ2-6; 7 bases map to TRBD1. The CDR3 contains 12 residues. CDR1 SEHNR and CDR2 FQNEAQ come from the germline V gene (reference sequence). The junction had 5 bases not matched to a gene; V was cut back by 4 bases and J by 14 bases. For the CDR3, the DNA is TGTGCCAGCAGCTACACAGGGGTCCTCCTGACTTTC. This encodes CASSYTGVLLTF.

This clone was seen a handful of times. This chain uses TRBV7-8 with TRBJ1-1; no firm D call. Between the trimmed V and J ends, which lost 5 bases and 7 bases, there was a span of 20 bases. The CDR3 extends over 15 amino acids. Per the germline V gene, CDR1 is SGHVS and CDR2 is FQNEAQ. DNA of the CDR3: TGTGCCAGCAGCCCCGGCCTCGGTGGAGTAGGTGAAGCTTTCTTT. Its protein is CASSPGLGGVGEAFF.

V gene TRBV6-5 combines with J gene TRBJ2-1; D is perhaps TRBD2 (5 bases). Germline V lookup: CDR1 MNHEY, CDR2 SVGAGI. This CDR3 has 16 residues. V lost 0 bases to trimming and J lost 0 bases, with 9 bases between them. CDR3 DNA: TGTGCCAGCAGTTACTCAGCGGCCAGCTCCTACAATGAGCAGTTCTTC. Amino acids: CASSYSAASSYNEQFF.

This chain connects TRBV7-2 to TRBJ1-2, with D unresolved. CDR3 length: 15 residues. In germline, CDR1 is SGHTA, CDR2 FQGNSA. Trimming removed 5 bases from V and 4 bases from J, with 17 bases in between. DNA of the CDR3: TGTGCCAGCAGCCCCCGGACCGGACTGGGCTATGGCTACACCTTC. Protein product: CASSPRTGLGYGYTF.

The CDR3 sequence: CAISGTGPYNSPLHF. In DNA, the CDR3 is TGTGCCATCAGTGGGACAGGGCCCTATAATTCACCCCTCCACTTT. This rearrangement joins TRBV10-3 to TRBJ1-6; 8 nucleotides line up with TRBD1. Germline loops: CDR1 ENHRY, CDR2 SYGVKD. V shed 4 bases, J shed 2 bases, and the junction held 1 base outside the gene matches. The CDR3 length is 15 residues.

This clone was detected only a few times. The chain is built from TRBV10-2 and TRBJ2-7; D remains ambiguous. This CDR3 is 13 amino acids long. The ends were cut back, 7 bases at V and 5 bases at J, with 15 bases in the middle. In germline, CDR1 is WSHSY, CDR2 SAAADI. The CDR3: CASTRFVGNEQYF. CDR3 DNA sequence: TGCGCCAGCACGAGGTTCGTAGGTAACGAGCAGTACTTC.

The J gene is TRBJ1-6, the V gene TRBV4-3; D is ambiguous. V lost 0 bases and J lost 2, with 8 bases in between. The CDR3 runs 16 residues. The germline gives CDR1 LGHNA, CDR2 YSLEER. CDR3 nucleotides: TGCGCCAGCAGCCAAGAGAGGACCGCCTATAATTCACCCCTCCACTTT. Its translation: CASSQERTAYNSPLHF.

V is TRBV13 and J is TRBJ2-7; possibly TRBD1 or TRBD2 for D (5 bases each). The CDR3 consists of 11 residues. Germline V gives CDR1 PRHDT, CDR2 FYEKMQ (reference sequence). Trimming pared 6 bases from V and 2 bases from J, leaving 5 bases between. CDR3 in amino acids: CASRGPYEQYF. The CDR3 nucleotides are TGTGCCAGCAGGGGACCCTACGAGCAGTACTTC.

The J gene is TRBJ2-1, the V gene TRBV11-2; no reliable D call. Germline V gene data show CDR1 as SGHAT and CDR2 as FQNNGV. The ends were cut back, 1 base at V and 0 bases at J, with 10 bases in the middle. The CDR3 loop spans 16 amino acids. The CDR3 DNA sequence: TGTGCCAGCAGCTTAGCTCTTCAGAGCTCCTACAATGAGCAGTTCTTC. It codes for CASSLALQSSYNEQFF.

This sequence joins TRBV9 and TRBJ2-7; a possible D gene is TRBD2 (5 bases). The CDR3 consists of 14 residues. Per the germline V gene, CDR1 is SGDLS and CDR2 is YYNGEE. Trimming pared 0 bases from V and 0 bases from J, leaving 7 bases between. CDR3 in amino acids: CASSVEGSSYEQYF. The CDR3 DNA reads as TGTGCCAGCAGCGTAGAAGGGAGCTCCTACGAGCAGTACTTC. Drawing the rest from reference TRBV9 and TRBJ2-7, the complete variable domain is DSGVTQTPKHLITATGQRVTLRCSPRSGDLSVYWYQQSLDQGLQFLIQYYNGEERAKGNILERFSAQQFPDLHSELNLSSLELGDSALYFCASSVEGSSYEQYFGPGTRLTVT.

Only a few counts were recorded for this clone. CDR3 in DNA: TGTGCCAGCAGCCCTTGGCCGGTAGAATTGGACTATGGCTACACCTTC. Its protein is CASSPWPVELDYGYTF. The genes are TRBV5-4 and TRBJ1-2, with D unresolved. With 4 bases removed from V and 3 bases from J, the gap between germline ends came to 19 bases. Per germline, CDR1 SGHNT and CDR2 YYREEE (reference sequence). CDR3 length equals 16 residues.

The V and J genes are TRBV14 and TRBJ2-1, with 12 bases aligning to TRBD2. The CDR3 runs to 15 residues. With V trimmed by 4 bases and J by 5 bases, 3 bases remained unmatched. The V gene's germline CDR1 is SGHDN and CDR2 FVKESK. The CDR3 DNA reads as TGTGCCAGCAGCCGACTAGCGGGGGTCGACAATGAGCAGTTCTTC. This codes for CASSRLAGVDNEQFF.

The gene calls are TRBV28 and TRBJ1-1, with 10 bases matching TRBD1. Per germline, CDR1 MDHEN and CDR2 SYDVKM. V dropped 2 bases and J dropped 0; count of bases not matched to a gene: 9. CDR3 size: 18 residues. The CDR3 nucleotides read TGTGCCAGCAGTTTAGACCGGGACAGGGGCGGGCTGAACACTGAAGCTTTCTTT. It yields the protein CASSLDRDRGGLNTEAFF.

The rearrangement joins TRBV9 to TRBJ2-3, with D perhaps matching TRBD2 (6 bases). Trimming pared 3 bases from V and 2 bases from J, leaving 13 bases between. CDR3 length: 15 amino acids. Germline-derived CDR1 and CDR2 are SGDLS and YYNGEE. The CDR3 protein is CASSASVRPTDTQYF. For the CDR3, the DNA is TGTGCCAGCAGCGCTAGCGTGAGACCCACAGATACGCAGTATTTT.

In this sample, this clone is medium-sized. CDR3 in amino acids: CAPTGGSFYGYTF. As DNA, the CDR3 is TGTGCCCCTACAGGGGGGTCCTTCTATGGCTACACCTTC. The V and J genes are TRBV30 and TRBJ1-2; 8 bases map to TRBD1. This CDR3 is built from 13 residues. Germline trimming cut 8 bases from V and 4 bases from J; bases unmatched to any gene: 9. Germline assignment: CDR1 GTSNPN and CDR2 SVGIG (reference sequence).

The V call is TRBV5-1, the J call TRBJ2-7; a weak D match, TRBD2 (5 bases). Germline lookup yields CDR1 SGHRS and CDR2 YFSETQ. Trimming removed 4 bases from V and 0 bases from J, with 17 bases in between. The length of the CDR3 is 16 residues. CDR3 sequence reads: CASSPAGRRYSYEQYF. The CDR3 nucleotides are TGCGCCAGCAGCCCCGCGGGCAGACGTTACTCCTACGAGCAGTACTTC. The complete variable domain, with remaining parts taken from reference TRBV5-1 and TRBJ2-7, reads KAGVTQTPRYLIKTRGQQVTLSCSPISGHRSVSWYQQTPGQGLQFLFEYFSETQRNKGNFPGRFSGRQFSNSRSEMNVSTLELGDSALYLCASSPAGRRYSYEQYFGPGTRLTVT.

CDR3 DNA sequence: TGTGCCAGCAGCTTCATGATTCAAGGGGATCGCTATGGCTACACCTTC. Translation: CASSFMIQGDRYGYTF. The rearrangement joins TRBV5-8 to TRBJ1-2; the D gene is possibly TRBD1 (5 bases). V was cut by 2 bases and J by 4 bases, with 18 bases left in between. This CDR3 spans 16 amino acids. Looked up from germline, CDR1 is SGHTS and CDR2 is YDEGEE.